Below are 2 T cell receptor beta chains sequenced from a single sample in a study of blood T cell repertoires in COVID-19. Data came from immunoSEQ multiplex PCR; TCRdb stores just in-frame clones and leaves some out. The sample consists of about 95,000 clones, around 81% of them appearing once. Source material: peripheral blood. These receptors came from an elderly man with COVID-19, enrolled during active disease.

V gene TRBV10-1 combines with J gene TRBJ2-5, with 14 bases that match TRBD2. This CDR3 has 16 amino acids. Germline CDR1 WNHNN, CDR2 SYGVQD (reference sequence). Trimming at V came to 5 bases and at J to 1 base, leaving 3 bases not matched to a gene. The CDR3: CASSTGTSGGQETQYF. CDR3 DNA: TGCGCCAGCAGTACCGGGACTAGCGGGGGCCAAGAGACCCAGTACTTC.

The V and J genes are TRBV25-1 and TRBJ2-7; TRBD2 might be the D (6 bases). V lost 1 base and J lost 2, with 9 bases in between. This CDR3 spans 14 amino acids. Germline CDR1 and CDR2: MGHDK and SYGVNS. The CDR3 is CASSEFGEAYEQYF. In DNA, the CDR3 is TGTGCCAGCAGTGAATTTGGGGAGGCCTACGAGCAGTACTTC.